This T cell receptor (beta chain) was sequenced during a study of Graves' ophthalmopathy and Graves' hyperthyroidism. The authors amplified TCR beta CDR3 regions, and they did so from RNA transcripts for repertoire sequencing. First-round RT-PCR employed HTBI primers, with a second-round multiplex PCR after it. TCRdb passed the multiplex PCR reads through MiXCR, listing each CDR3 protein once. The sample records roughly 160,000 distinct CDR3 sequences, just under 40% being singletons. Presentation of ophthalmopathy in the donors involved moderate-to-severe activity, CAS ≥3, NOSPECS ≥4 and a duration under 3 months. In this sample, this clonotype turned up many times. The receptor comes from a man in his thirties or forties with Graves' ophthalmopathy. The sequencing input was peripheral blood.

The DNA for the CDR3 is TGTGCCAGCAGCCCGGAAGAGGGGTTCGGCGAGCAGTACTTC. Translated: CASSPEEGFGEQYF. The V gene is TRBV11-1, the J gene TRBJ2-7; D might be TRBD1 or TRBD2, each matching 5 bases. Germline V CDR1 and CDR2: SGHAT, FQDESV (reference sequence). The V gene lost 5 bases and the J gene lost 6 bases, with 17 bases spanning the gap. The CDR3 covers 14 residues.